The rows below give T cell receptor beta chains drawn from one sample of a study of T-cell reconstitution after alpha-beta-depleted transplantation in children. TCRdb recomputed calls from the PCR reads with MiXCR, one row per CDR3 protein. Of a few hundred thousand distinct CDR3 sequences in the sample, roughly two fifths were seen once. The sequencing used PBMCs, collected before TCRalphabeta/CD19-depleted stem cell transplant. Source of these receptors: a girl aged 2-10 years with aplastic anemia, due to receive a stem cell transplant. CDR3s include the opening cysteine and the closing phenylalanine or tryptophan. D genes are given only for firm matches. Some rows have no size entry. The others give once, few or many, or a class for an expanded clone.

>TRBJ2-4|few|TRBV6-2/TRBV6-3|-
TGTGCCAGCAGTTACGGGCAAGGAGGAGCCAAAAACATTCAGTACTTC
CASSYGQGGAKNIQYF
>TRBJ2-3|once|TRBV29-1|-
TGCAGCGTCGCGCACGGGAAGTCGACAGATACGCAGTATTTT
CSVAHGKSTDTQYF
>TRBJ2-3|-|TRBV5-1|-
TGCGCCAGCAGCTCGACGACCGGGGATACGCAGTATTTT
CASSSTTGDTQYF
>TRBJ1-4|many|TRBV28|TRBD1
TGTGCCAGCAGTTCCTGGGACAGGGGGCAGGAAAAACTGTTTTTT
CASSSWDRGQEKLFF
>TRBJ2-7|-|TRBV29-1|-
TGCAGCGTTGTGGGGATACAGGGTACGGTCTACGAGCAGTACTTC
CSVVGIQGTVYEQYF
>TRBJ1-2|-|TRBV20-1|-
TGCAGTGCTGGGACACAGCTCTATGGCTACACCTTC
CSAGTQLYGYTF
>TRBJ2-7|-|TRBV5-1|-
TGCGCCAGCAGCCTGGACCGAGTTGGCTACGAGCAGTACTTC
CASSLDRVGYEQYF
>TRBJ2-5|-|TRBV4-1|TRBD2
TGCGCCAGCAGCCAAGTGTCTACGGGAGGGGAGACCCAGTACTTC
CASSQVSTGGETQYF
>TRBJ1-6|-|TRBV12-3/TRBV12-4|-
TGTGCCAGCAGCGGGACCCTACCTGGTTCACCCCTCCACTTT
CASSGTLPGSPLHF
>TRBJ1-4|few|TRBV27|-
TGTGCCAGCAGTTTCGGGGGGTTGGGTGAAAAACTGTTTTTT
CASSFGGLGEKLFF
>TRBJ2-7|-|TRBV28|-
TGTGCCAGCAGTTTACAGGGACTTTCGTACGAGCAGTCCTTC
CASSLQGLSYEQSF
>TRBJ2-7|-|TRBV3-1|-
TGTGCCAGCAGCCAAGTCAGGGGCGAGCAGTACTTC
CASSQVRGEQYF
>TRBJ2-1|-|TRBV3-1|TRBD2
TGTGCCAGCAGCCAAGATTCAGTGGGGACTAGCGGGAGGGCCTACAATGAGCAGTTCTTC
CASSQDSVGTSGRAYNEQFF
>TRBJ1-4|-|TRBV7-2|-
TGTGCCAGCAGCTTAGTTGGCGGGGCGCTTCGTGAAAAACTGTTTTTT
CASSLVGGALREKLFF
>TRBJ2-3|-|TRBV6-5|TRBD2
TGTGCCAGCAGTTACGCCAGCGGGGGTGGGACAGATACGCAGTATTTT
CASSYASGGGTDTQYF
>TRBJ2-7|many|TRBV12-3/TRBV12-4|TRBD1
TGTGCCAGCAGTGCCGGGACAGGGCCCTACGAGCAGTACTTC
CASSAGTGPYEQYF
>TRBJ2-5|many|TRBV20-1|TRBD2
TGCAGTGCTAGAGATAGCGGGAGGTACCAAGAGACCCAGTACTTC
CSARDSGRYQETQYF
>TRBJ2-7|-|TRBV4-1|-
TGCGCCAGCAGCCAAACCTTGTCCGTGGGGGAGCAGTACTTC
CASSQTLSVGEQYF
>TRBJ2-7|few|TRBV12-3/TRBV12-4|-
TGTGCCAGCAGTGAACAGGACTACCTCCGAGGCGAGCAGTACTTC
CASSEQDYLRGEQYF
>TRBJ2-2|many|TRBV20-1|-
TGCAGTGCGAGACGGGGAGGACCGAACACCGGGGAGCTGTTTTTT
CSARRGGPNTGELFF
>TRBJ2-7|-|TRBV5-5|-
TGTGCCAGCAGCTGGCTCGAGAGCTACTACGAGCAGTACTTC
CASSWLESYYEQYF
>TRBJ1-1|-|TRBV7-9|-
TGTGCCAGCAGCTTAGATGCAGGGATGAACACTGAAGCTTTCTTT
CASSLDAGMNTEAFF
>TRBJ1-5|many|TRBV6-1|-
TGTGCCAGCAGGGTGGGGGCCTACGATCAGCCCCAGCATTTT
CASRVGAYDQPQHF
>TRBJ2-2|many|TRBV4-2|-
TGTGCCAGCAGCCAAGGGGCTTATCTGGGGAGACACACCGGGGAGCTGTTTTTT
CASSQGAYLGRHTGELFF
>TRBJ1-2|few|TRBV5-1|-
TGCGCCAGCAGCTTGGGTTCCCCTCAAAGAGTCGGTGGCTACACCTTC
CASSLGSPQRVGGYTF
>TRBJ2-5|many|TRBV15|-
TGTGCCACCAGCAGCGGACGGGAAGGGTTGATGGAGACCCAGTACTTC
CATSSGREGLMETQYF
>TRBJ2-1|-|TRBV10-1|-
TGCGCCAGCAGTCAAACGGGCGGTGAGCAGTTCTTC
CASSQTGGEQFF
>TRBJ2-7|-|TRBV29-1|TRBD2
TGCAGCGTCCAACTAGCGGGAGGGCTCGAGCAGTACTTC
CSVQLAGGLEQYF
>TRBJ1-1|-|TRBV20-1|TRBD1
TGCAGTGCGACCGGGACAGGGAAGACTGAAGCTTTCTTT
CSATGTGKTEAFF
>TRBJ2-5|few|TRBV7-6|TRBD1
TGTGCCAGCAGCCTTGACAGGGTAAAGACCCAGTACTTC
CASSLDRVKTQYF
>TRBJ2-3|many|TRBV20-1|TRBD2
TGCAGTGCTTTCGAGAGGACTAGCGTAAATACGCAGTATTTT
CSAFERTSVNTQYF
>TRBJ1-4|-|TRBV10-3|TRBD1
TGTGCCATCAGCAGACAGGGCGGTGAAAAACTGTTTTTT
CAISRQGGEKLFF
>TRBJ2-6|-|TRBV20-1|-
TGCAGTGCGCTTACAGGGAGAGGGGCCAACGTCCTGACTTTC
CSALTGRGANVLTF
>TRBJ2-2|many|TRBV2|-
TGTGCCAGCCGAAGAGAAGGGGATGCGGAGCTGTTTTTT
CASRREGDAELFF
>TRBJ1-5|-|TRBV20-1|TRBD1
TGCAGTGCTAGAGATCTCCAGGGGGGTGTTAGCAATCAGCCCCAGCATTTT
CSARDLQGGVSNQPQHF
>TRBJ2-7|few|TRBV2|TRBD2
TGTGCCAGCAGTGTGGGGGGGGTTGCTTACTACGAGCAGTACTTC
CASSVGGVAYYEQYF
>TRBJ2-7|-|TRBV20-1|-
TGCAGTGCCCTTCCTAATACGGAGCAGTACTTC
CSALPNTEQYF